Below are 27 T cell receptor beta chains sequenced from a single sample in a study of Tregs in tolerant kidney transplant recipients (dated by TCRdb to about 2019). The method behind the library was the immunoSEQ multiplex PCR assay. TCRdb took this table from immuneACCESS and kept in-frame rearrangements with V and J called. Such tables lack part of the clones; where checked against another copy, unresolved V genes explain under half of the gap, and the rest is unexplained. This sample's listing comprises approximately 30,000 clones. The top ten clonotypes cover roughly an eighth of the sample. The intended sense of this specimen's time point label: blood sample drawn before combined kidney and bone marrow transplant. The source was CD8+ T cells from blood, collected before the transplant. The receptors were gathered from a human donor who received a combined kidney and bone marrow transplant.

On this clone: The read ends 3 residues shy of where the CDR3 ends; the end is completed using the germline J gene. The J gene is TRBJ2-7, the V gene TRBV7-6, with TRBD2 matching over 13 bases. The CDR3 is 16 residues long. Per germline, CDR1 SGHVS and CDR2 FNYEAQ. V lost 4 bases and J lost 3; bases outside the gene matches: 6. The sequenced CDR3 bases are TGTGCCAGCAGCTCCCTGGGACTAGCGGGAAGCTACGAG. Residues: CASSSLGLAGSYE. The whole CDR3 sequence reads CASSSLGLAGSYEQYF.

As concerns this clone: The CDR3 end falls 3 residues outside the read, so it is completed with the germline J gene. This sample also contains other DNA sequences that code for the same CDR3. This chain uses TRBV19 with TRBJ1-1, with TRBD1 matching 9 bases. CDR1 and CDR2 (germline): LNHDA, SQIVND (reference sequence). CDR3 length: 14 amino acids. V was pared by 6 bases and J by 5 bases, with 7 bases of the junction left unmatched. CDR3 residues: CASSYGTGNTEAFF. Partial CDR3 DNA: TGTGCCAGTAGCTATGGGACAGGGAATACTGAA.

As to this clone: At one of its ends the junction is not consistent with the germline gene, which may arise from a read error. The missing CDR3 end, 3 residues past where the read stops, is filled in from the germline J gene. The chain links TRBV4-2 to TRBJ2-1; tentatively, D is TRBD2 (6 bases). The germline V gene has CDR1 LGHNA and CDR2 YNFKEQ. The CDR3 is 16 amino acids. CDR3 sequence: CASSQDLRGVGDEQFF. Partial CDR3 DNA: TGCGCCAGCAGCCAAGATCTGCGCGGGGTGGGGGATGAG.

About this clone: Read coverage stops 3 residues before the CDR3 terminus; the germline J gene supplies the remainder. The chain has TRBV13 and TRBJ1-1; possibly TRBD1 for D (6 bases). Trimming pared 5 bases from V and 4 bases from J, leaving 17 bases between. The germline CDR1 and CDR2 sequences are PRHDT and FYEKMQ (reference sequence). The CDR3 contains 15 residues. The covered CDR3 bases are TGTGCCAGCAGCCTCGGGGGGCTACGTGGCACTGAA. Its translation is CASSLGGLRGTE. Given in full, the CDR3 is CASSLGGLRGTEAFF.

In the case of this clone: The read halts 3 residues ahead of the CDR3 end, with the missing end drawn from the germline J gene. The chain carries TRBV7-9 and TRBJ2-7, with D tentatively TRBD2 (6 bases). The V gene's germline CDR1 is SEHNR and CDR2 FQNEAQ (reference sequence). V was trimmed by 2 bases and J by 4 bases, leaving 15 bases between them. The CDR3 is 15 amino acids. The CDR3 region is CASSLWGVGGYEQYF. The covered CDR3 bases are TGTGCCAGCAGCTTATGGGGGGTGGGGGGTTACGAG.

As regards this clone: The read halts 3 residues ahead of the CDR3 end, with the missing end drawn from the germline J gene. The J gene is TRBJ1-2, the V gene TRBV6-2 or TRBV6-3; D call uncertain. V shed 6 bases and J shed 3 bases, with 11 bases lying between them. The CDR3 sequence is 13 residues long. Looked up from germline, CDR1 is MNHEY and CDR2 is SVGEGT. The part of the CDR3 DNA that was read is TGTGCCAGCAGAGAGGGTCCACACTATGGC. It encodes CASREGPHYG. The complete CDR3 protein is CASREGPHYGYTF.

The CDR3 sequence: CAWSGGLAGSYNEQFF. The DNA read from the CDR3 is TGTGCCTGGAGTGGGGGACTAGCAGGCTCCTACAATGAG. The chain uses TRBV30 and TRBJ2-1; 9 bases are shared with TRBD2. The read gets to within 3 residues of the CDR3 end, and the germline J gene fills in the rest. Trimming removed 1 base from V and 0 bases from J; junction bases left unmatched: 4. The CDR3 totals 16 residues. Germline V lookup: CDR1 GTSNPN, CDR2 SVGIG (reference sequence).

To note about this clone: Sequencing ends 3 residues short of the CDR3 end; the germline J gene provides the rest. The J gene is TRBJ2-7, the V gene TRBV29-1; possible D gene TRBD2, 6 bases. The CDR3 totals 15 residues. V dropped 8 bases and J dropped 5 bases, with 25 bases sitting between them. Germline assignment: CDR1 SQVTM and CDR2 ANQGSEA. The CDR3 DNA, read in part, is TGCAGCATCCGAGGTTACGGGGGAGAGCCCCACGAG. Its translation is CSIRGYGGEPHE. The complete CDR3 sequence is CSIRGYGGEPHEQYF.

Worth noting for this clone: The read ends 3 residues before the CDR3 terminus; that terminus is restored from the germline J gene. The V gene is TRBV20-1, the J gene TRBJ2-7; 8 bases align to TRBD2. The trim removed 6 bases at V and 5 bases at J, leaving 9 bases unmatched. CDR1 is DFQATT and CDR2 is SNEGSKA in the germline V gene (reference sequence). The CDR3 has 13 amino acids. The part of the CDR3 DNA that was read is TGCAGTGCGAGGTTGAGAGCGGGAGACGAG. Its protein is CSARLRAGDE. The whole CDR3 sequence reads CSARLRAGDEQYF.

A remark on this clone: The CDR3 end falls 3 residues outside the read, so it is completed with the germline J gene. The chain is built from TRBV5-1 and TRBJ2-2, with 11 bases identical to TRBD2. Germline V gene data show CDR1 as SGHRS and CDR2 as YFSETQ. There are 20 residues in the CDR3. J gave up 0 bases and V 5 bases, and 15 bases lay outside the gene matches. CDR3 sequence reads: CASSTKGLAVLISNTGELFF. The part of the CDR3 DNA that was read is TGCGCCAGCAGTACCAAGGGACTAGCGGTACTTATATCGAACACCGGGGAG.

In regard to this clone: The CDR3 extends 3 residues past the end of the read, so its final part is completed from the germline J gene. The chain uses TRBV7-9 and TRBJ2-7, with 8 nucleotides matching TRBD2. V lost 5 bases and J lost 3; bases outside the gene matches: 3. Germline assignment: CDR1 SEHNR and CDR2 FQNEAQ (reference sequence). The CDR3 contains 13 residues. Here the CDR3 reads CASSPRGGYEQYF. The covered CDR3 bases are TGTGCCAGCAGCCCCCGGGGGGGCTACGAG.

In regard to this clone: The CDR3 end falls 3 residues outside the read, so it is completed with the germline J gene. This sequence joins TRBV6-4 and TRBJ2-1; 7 positions match TRBD2. Germline CDR1 MRHNA, CDR2 SNTAGT. V shed 2 bases, J shed 8 bases, and the junction held 6 bases outside the gene matches. The CDR3 runs 14 residues. The CDR3 protein is CASSDGGSSDEQFF. The CDR3 DNA, read in part, is TGTGCCAGCAGTGACGGCGGGAGTTCAGATGAG.

Concerning this clone: The missing CDR3 end, 3 residues past where the read stops, is filled in from the germline J gene. The V gene is TRBV5-4, the J gene TRBJ2-3, with TRBD2 matching 7 bases. There are 15 residues in the CDR3. The germline CDR1 and CDR2 sequences are SGHNT and YYREEE (reference sequence). J lost 2 bases, V lost 2 bases, and 5 bases had no gene match. The CDR3 sequence is CASSFGGLTTDTQYF. Incomplete CDR3 DNA: TGTGCCAGCAGCTTCGGGGGACTAACCACAGATACG.

Regarding this clone: Coverage ceases 3 residues before the CDR3 finishes, and the germline J gene fills in the end. This chain links TRBV19 with TRBJ2-1; 10 bases line up with TRBD2. The CDR3 length is 15 residues. CDR1 LNHDA and CDR2 SQIVND come from the germline V gene (reference sequence). V lost 6 bases and J lost 6; bases outside the gene matches: 8. This CDR3 is CASRAGLAVINEQFF. The CDR3 DNA, read in part, is TGTGCCAGTAGGGCAGGACTAGCGGTTATCAATGAG.

In the case of this clone: The read ends 3 residues early relative to the CDR3; the germline J gene fills the gap. This rearrangement joins TRBV19 to TRBJ1-5; the match to TRBD1 covers 9 bases. This CDR3 region has 17 residues. The junction had 13 bases not matched to a gene; V was cut back by 6 bases and J by 4 bases. Germline V CDR1 and CDR2: LNHDA, SQIVND (reference sequence). The DNA read from the CDR3 is TGTGCCAGTAGACCGACGGGACAGGGTATGTATAATCAGCCC. It translates to CASRPTGQGMYNQP. In full, the CDR3 is CASRPTGQGMYNQPQHF.

Here the CDR3 reads CASSLGLSYNEQFF. The CDR3 DNA, read in part, is TGTGCCAGCAGCCTAGGTTTGTCTTACAATGAG. The V and J genes are TRBV6-2 or TRBV6-3 and TRBJ2-1, with D uncertain. Read sequence stops 3 residues before the CDR3 end, and the germline J gene provides the missing end. The CDR3 sequence is 14 residues long. From germline, CDR1 is MNHEY and CDR2 SVGEGT. Deletions cut 6 bases from V and 4 bases from J, with 13 bases between.

In the case of this clone: The DNA ends 3 residues before the CDR3 does, and the rest of the CDR3 is filled in from the germline J gene. V gene TRBV4-1 combines with J gene TRBJ2-1, with 11 bases identical to TRBD2. CDR1 is MGHRA, CDR2 YSYEKL, per germline. V shed 4 bases, J shed 8 bases, and the junction held 7 bases outside the gene matches. The CDR3 has 15 amino acids. The sequenced part of the CDR3 DNA is TGCGCCAGCAGCCGATTAGCGGGAGGGCAGGATGAG. This translates into CASSRLAGGQDE. The CDR3 reads in full as CASSRLAGGQDEQFF.

Comment on this clone: Read coverage stops 3 residues before the CDR3 terminus; the germline J gene supplies the remainder. The chain links TRBV7-9 to TRBJ2-5, with D maybe TRBD2 (5 bases). CDR1 and CDR2 from the germline V gene are SEHNR and FQNEAQ (reference sequence). The CDR3 contains 13 residues. Trimming took 2 bases from V and 2 from J, leaving 6 bases between them. The DNA read from the CDR3 is TGTGCCAGCAGCTTACGGGGTCAAGAGACC. Amino acid sequence: CASSLRGQET. The complete CDR3 protein is CASSLRGQETQYF.

Comment on this clone: Read coverage stops 3 residues before the CDR3 terminus; the germline J gene supplies the remainder. The gene calls are TRBV10-1 and TRBJ1-6; D remains unclear. Germline CDR1 is WNHNN and CDR2 is SYGVQD (reference sequence). Trimming removed 6 bases at V and 7 bases at J, with 13 bases between. CDR3 size: 14 residues. The CDR3 reads CASRENGWNSPLHF. Incomplete CDR3 DNA: TGCGCCAGCAGGGAAAACGGGTGGAATTCACCC.

As concerns this clone: Sequencing ends 3 residues short of the CDR3 end; the germline J gene provides the rest. V gene TRBV7-3 combines with J gene TRBJ1-6, with a possible D match to TRBD1 (6 bases). The CDR3 is 13 amino acids. Per germline, CDR1 SGHTA and CDR2 FQGTGA. The ends were cut back, 4 bases at V and 9 bases at J, with 10 bases in the middle. CDR3 in amino acids: CASSSHRVSPLHF. The part of the CDR3 DNA that was read is TGTGCCAGCAGCTCGCACAGGGTTTCACCC.

Notes on this clone: Read sequence stops 3 residues before the CDR3 end, and the germline J gene provides the missing end. The chain carries TRBV11-3 and TRBJ2-7; TRBD2 is a possible D gene (5 bases). Germline V gene sequence: CDR1 SGHNT, CDR2 YENEEA. This CDR3 has 13 residues. The V end lost 3 bases, the J end lost 5 bases, and 11 bases lay between the germline ends. The CDR3 here is CASSLRVEDEQYF. The sequenced part of the CDR3 DNA is TGTGCCAGCAGCTTGCGGGTGGAGGACGAG.

Concerning this clone: Read data end 3 residues before the CDR3 end; the end is taken from the germline J gene. The rearrangement links TRBV19 to TRBJ2-7, with TRBD2 identical over 7 bases. The CDR3 runs 13 residues. The ends lost 4 bases at V and 3 bases at J; junction bases unmatched: 3. CDR1 and CDR2 (germline): LNHDA, SQIVND (reference sequence). The CDR3 loop is CASSSGSGYEQYF. The sequenced CDR3 bases are TGTGCCAGTAGTAGCGGGAGTGGCTACGAG.

Details on this clone: The CDR3 goes on 3 residues after the read ends, and that part is filled in from the germline J gene. The rearrangement uses TRBV30 and TRBJ1-1, with D possibly being TRBD1 (5 bases). V was cut by 4 bases and J by 5 bases, with 11 bases left in between. CDR1 is GTSNPN and CDR2 is SVGIG in the germline V gene (reference sequence). This CDR3 is 12 amino acids long. This CDR3 is CAWILGGTEAFF. The sequenced part of the CDR3 DNA is TGTGCCTGGATCCTCGGGGGGACTGAA.

Frequency places this clone as medium-sized. CDR3 sequence reads: CSVSAGEDNEQFF. CDR3 DNA (partial): TGCAGCGTGTCCGCGGGGGAGGACAATGAG. The rearrangement joins TRBV29-1 to TRBJ2-1; TRBD2 agrees at 7 bases. Read data end 3 residues before the CDR3 end; the end is taken from the germline J gene. J was trimmed by 5 bases and V by 6 bases; bases with no gene match: 7. The CDR3 has 13 residues. Germline CDR1 is SQVTM and CDR2 is ANQGSEA.

As to this clone: The read stops 3 residues short of the end of the CDR3; the missing end is completed from the germline J gene. Different DNA sequences within this sample yield the same CDR3. The chain carries TRBV5-6 and TRBJ2-7; D is perhaps TRBD1 (6 bases). The CDR3 runs to 14 residues. V was trimmed by 0 bases and J by 2 bases, leaving 9 bases between them. The germline V gene encodes CDR1 SGHDT and CDR2 YYEEEE. The CDR3 protein is CASSLGQATYEQYF. The DNA read from the CDR3 is TGTGCCAGCAGCTTGGGACAGGCTACCTACGAG. The whole variable domain, remainder taken from reference TRBV5-6 and TRBJ2-7, is DAGVTQSPTHLIKTRGQQVTLRCSPKSGHDTVSWYQQALGQGPQFIFQYYEEEERQRGNFPDRFSGHQFPNYSSELNVNALLLGDSALYLCASSLGQATYEQYFGPGTRLTVT.

Concerning this clone: Read sequence stops 3 residues before the CDR3 end, and the germline J gene provides the missing end. The chain couples TRBV20-1 to TRBJ2-7, with 8 positions matching TRBD1. Germline V CDR1 and CDR2: DFQATT, SNEGSKA (reference sequence). The CDR3 sequence is 11 residues long. The CDR3 region is CGYRGEYEQYF. CDR3 bases read: TGCGGATACAGGGGGGAGTACGAG.

As for this clone: Sequencing ends 3 residues short of the CDR3 end; the germline J gene provides the rest. This rearrangement joins TRBV20-1 to TRBJ1-4, with TRBD1 as a possible D gene (6 bases). V was clipped by 0 bases and J by 3 bases, with 17 bases between them. The CDR3 has 17 amino acids. The germline V gene encodes CDR1 DFQATT and CDR2 SNEGSKA (reference sequence). The CDR3 bases that were read are TGCAGTGCTAGAGACCCAGCCCACAGGGAAGCTAATGAAAAA. This codes for CSARDPAHREANEK. The CDR3 in its entirety is CSARDPAHREANEKLFF.